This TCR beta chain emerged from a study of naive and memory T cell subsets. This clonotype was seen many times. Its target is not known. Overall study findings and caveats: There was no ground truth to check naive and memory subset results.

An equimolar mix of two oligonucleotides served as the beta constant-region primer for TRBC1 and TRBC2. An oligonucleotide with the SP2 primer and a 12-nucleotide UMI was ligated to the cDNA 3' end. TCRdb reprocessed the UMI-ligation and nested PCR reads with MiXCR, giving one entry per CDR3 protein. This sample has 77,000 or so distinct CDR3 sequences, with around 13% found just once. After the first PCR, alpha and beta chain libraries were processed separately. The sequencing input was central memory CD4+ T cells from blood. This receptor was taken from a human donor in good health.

As DNA, the CDR3 is TGTGCCACCAGCAGAGAGGGTTCGACTAGCGGGAGGAATGAGCAGTTCTTC. Its protein product is CATSREGSTSGRNEQFF. The chain couples TRBV15 to TRBJ2-1; 13 bases map to TRBD2. V lost 0 bases, J lost 7 bases, and 6 bases stayed unmatched. Germline-derived CDR1 and CDR2 are LNHNV and YYDKDF (reference sequence). The CDR3 length is 17 residues.